Included here is one T cell receptor (beta chain) sequence, with context. Its specificity is unknown. A read error may explain this, as a much larger clone is one base away. TCR beta cDNA was reverse-transcribed from approximately 0.45 ug of total RNA. The reaction used a constant-region primer and ProtoScript II reverse transcriptase. Construction of TCR beta libraries relied on three successive nested multiplex PCR rounds employing slightly modified ARM-PCR. The first two PCR rounds used TRBV1-TRBV30 primers with a Cbeta primer, roughly 10 cycles each. TCRdb re-called the multiplex PCR reads with MiXCR, one entry per CDR3 protein. The table records around 330,000 distinct CDR3 sequences, more than 55% of them present only once. This entry is derived from a study of tumor-infiltrating lymphocytes in primary liver carcinoma. Study as a whole: The study enrolled male and female patients aged 30 to 69 years. Findings and limits, study-wide: No comparison of CD4+ and CD8+ repertoires was made, since the samples were bulk unsorted. Reduced overlap was seen in tumor-adjacent and tumor-blood pairs versus tumor region pairs.

Germline DNA was extracted too, while blood RNA derived from unsorted whole blood. Peripheral blood, roughly 4 milliliters, was collected prior to surgery. Germline V gene sequence: CDR1 LGHNA, CDR2 YNFKEQ. The CDR3 loop spans 16 amino acids. The J segment lost 7 bases and the V segment lost 7 bases, leaving 15 bases of the junction unmatched. The receptor was isolated from a man in his forties with primary liver carcinoma and hepatitis B virus infection. The gene calls are TRBV4-2 and TRBJ2-4, with 8 positions matching TRBD2. Specimen: peripheral blood. Here the CDR3 reads CASNPYRGGAPNIQYF. CDR3 DNA sequence: TGTGCCAGCAACCCCTACCGGGGGGGAGCCCCTAACATTCAGTACTTC.